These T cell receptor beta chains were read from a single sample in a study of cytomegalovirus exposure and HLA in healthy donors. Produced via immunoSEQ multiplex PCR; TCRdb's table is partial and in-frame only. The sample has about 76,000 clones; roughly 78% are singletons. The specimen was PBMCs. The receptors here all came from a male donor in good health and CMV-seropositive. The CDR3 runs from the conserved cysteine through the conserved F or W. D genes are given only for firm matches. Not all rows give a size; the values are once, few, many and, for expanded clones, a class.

TGTGCCAGCAGGAACAGGGGGAGCACAGATACGCAGTATTTT	CASRNRGSTDTQYF	TRBD1	once	TRBJ2-3	TRBV6-6
TGTGCCAGCAGCTTAACTGGGTCAGGGTGGTACAATGAGCAGTTCTTC	CASSLTGSGWYNEQFF	NA	NA	TRBJ2-1	TRBV7-3
TGTGCCAGCAGTTTCGAACCGGGACTATGGGGCGAGCAGTACTTC	CASSFEPGLWGEQYF	TRBD2	once	TRBJ2-7	TRBV6-5
TGTGCCAGCAGTCCTCCGACAGGACCTGGAAACACCATATATTTT	CASSPPTGPGNTIYF	NA	NA	TRBJ1-3	TRBV28
TGTGCCAGCAGCTTAGCGACAGGGGGCGTCTCCTATGGCTACACCTTC	CASSLATGGVSYGYTF	TRBD1	NA	TRBJ1-2	TRBV7-8
TGTGCCAGCAGACTCGCCTCTCAGGGATGGGAGACCCAGTACTTC	CASRLASQGWETQYF	NA	NA	TRBJ2-5	TRBV7-9
TGTGCAGAAAGGGGTGGGGTTACCACTGAAGCTTTCTTT	CAERGGVTTEAFF	NA	NA	TRBJ1-1	TRBV7-9
TGCAGCGTTGAAGGGGCAGGGGGTTTTATCGAGCAGTACTTC	CSVEGAGGFIEQYF	TRBD1	NA	TRBJ2-7	TRBV29-1
TGCGCCAGCAGCCAAGATCAGACTAGCGGGAGTATGGGCAAAAACATTCAGTACTTC	CASSQDQTSGSMGKNIQYF	TRBD2	few	TRBJ2-4	TRBV4-1
TGTGCCAGCAGTGGGCTGGGACTAGTTAGCGTGAATGAGCAGTTCTTC	CASSGLGLVSVNEQFF	TRBD2	few	TRBJ2-1	TRBV25-1
TGTGCCACCCGGCGAAGAGGACTCCCCTACGAGCAGTACTTC	CATRRRGLPYEQYF	NA	few	TRBJ2-7	TRBV6-5
TGTGCCAGCAGTAACGGGTGGAGGGTAGATACGCAGTATTTT	CASSNGWRVDTQYF	NA	NA	TRBJ2-3	TRBV6-5
TGTGCCAGCAGCCCTAGCGGGGGTTACAATGAGCAGTTCTTC	CASSPSGGYNEQFF	TRBD2	NA	TRBJ2-1	TRBV6-4
TGTGCCATCAGAGAATCCCAACTAGATACGCAGTATTTT	CAIRESQLDTQYF	NA	NA	TRBJ2-3	TRBV10-3
TGTGCCAGCAGCCCTCACAGGGGGCGTAGTGAAAAACTGTTTTTT	CASSPHRGRSEKLFF	TRBD1	NA	TRBJ1-4	TRBV28
TGTGCCATCAGCCCGAAGGGGCGTATTACTGGAAACACCATATATTTT	CAISPKGRITGNTIYF	NA	NA	TRBJ1-3	TRBV10-3
TGTGCCAGCAGCCCGCGGACAGGTCAATACAATGAGCAGTTCTTC	CASSPRTGQYNEQFF	TRBD1	NA	TRBJ2-1	TRBV13
TGTGCCAGCAGTTACTATGAACAGGGCCCCCAGCATTTT	CASSYYEQGPQHF	NA	NA	TRBJ1-5	TRBV6-6
TGTGCCAGCAGCTTAGGGTCCGGTGCCAGGGGGGATACGCAGTATTTT	CASSLGSGARGDTQYF	TRBD1	NA	TRBJ2-3	TRBV7-2
TGTGCCAGCAGCCCCTGGGGACTAGCGGTCGAGCAGTACTTC	CASSPWGLAVEQYF	TRBD2	NA	TRBJ2-7	TRBV28
TGCAGCGTTGGAGGGAAAAACATTCAGTACTTC	CSVGGKNIQYF	NA	NA	TRBJ2-4	TRBV29-1
TGTGCCAGTAGTATAGGTCAGGGTTGGGAGACCCAGTACTTC	CASSIGQGWETQYF	NA	NA	TRBJ2-5	TRBV19
TGCGCCAGCAGCCAAGATCGGTCAAAGGAGACCCAGTACTTC	CASSQDRSKETQYF	NA	NA	TRBJ2-5	TRBV4-1
TGCGCCAGCAGCTTCACAGGGAACACCGGGGAGCTGTTTTTT	CASSFTGNTGELFF	NA	NA	TRBJ2-2	TRBV5-1
TGTGCCAGTAGTATACCCCAAGGTAGCGGGCGCCCCTACGAGCAGTACTTC	CASSIPQGSGRPYEQYF	TRBD2	NA	TRBJ2-7	TRBV19
TGCGCCAGCAGCCAAGATTCGGCAGGGGTTGAGCAGTACTTC	CASSQDSAGVEQYF	NA	NA	TRBJ2-5	TRBV4-3
TGTGCCAGCAGCCTAAATAGCGGGAGTTTTGAGCAGTACTTC	CASSLNSGSFEQYF	TRBD2	NA	TRBJ2-7	TRBV7-9
TGTGCCAGCAGCCCCACACCGGGACAGGGGGCCGAGCAGTACTTC	CASSPTPGQGAEQYF	TRBD1	NA	TRBJ2-7	TRBV9
TGTGCCAGCAGCCCAACTAGCGGGAGTAAGAATGAGCAGTTCTTC	CASSPTSGSKNEQFF	TRBD2	NA	TRBJ2-1	TRBV7-2
TGTGCCAGCAGGAGCGGGAGGAACTCCTACAATGAGCAGTTCTTC	CASRSGRNSYNEQFF	TRBD2	NA	TRBJ2-1	TRBV7-2
TGTGCCAGCAGCCTAGGCCACACTGAAGCTTTCTTT	CASSLGHTEAFF	NA	NA	TRBJ1-1	TRBV28
TGTGCCAGCAGCTTAATCGCTGCAGGGGCCAAGAACACTGAAGCTTTCTTT	CASSLIAAGAKNTEAFF	NA	NA	TRBJ1-1	TRBV7-8
TGTGCCAGCAGCTTAACTAGCGGGAGTTGGTACGAGCAGTACTTC	CASSLTSGSWYEQYF	TRBD2	NA	TRBJ2-7	TRBV7-9
TGTGCCAGCAACCAAGGACTAGCGGGGCAGTTCTTC	CASNQGLAGQFF	TRBD2	NA	TRBJ2-1	TRBV6-1